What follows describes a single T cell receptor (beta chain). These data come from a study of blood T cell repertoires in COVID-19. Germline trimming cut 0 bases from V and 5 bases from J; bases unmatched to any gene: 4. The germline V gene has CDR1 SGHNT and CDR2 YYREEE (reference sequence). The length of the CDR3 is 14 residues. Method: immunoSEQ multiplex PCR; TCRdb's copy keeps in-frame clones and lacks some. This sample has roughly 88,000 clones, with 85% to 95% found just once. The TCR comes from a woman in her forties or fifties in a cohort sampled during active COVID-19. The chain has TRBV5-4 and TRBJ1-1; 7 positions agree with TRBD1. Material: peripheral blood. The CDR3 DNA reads TGTGCCAGCAGCTTGGGAAGGGGGCAGACTGAAGCTTTCTTT. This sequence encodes CASSLGRGQTEAFF.